The T cell receptor beta chain under discussion was sequenced for a study of T cells in Graves' hyperthyroidism and ophthalmopathy. Across the study: It was at initial diagnosis, before any treatment, that peripheral blood was collected.

This clonotype was recorded at least ten times. The antigen remains undetermined. Amplification targeted TCR beta CDR3 regions from RNA transcripts. The TCR CDR3 first-round RT-PCR relied on the HTBI primer set. TCRdb fed the multiplex PCR reads into MiXCR, producing one record per CDR3 protein. Of about 600,000 distinct CDR3 sequences in the sample, more than 15% were seen once. Study conclusions and caveats: Ophthalmopathy was predicted by the model a median of about six months ahead of onset.

More than 8.5 ml of fresh peripheral blood supplied the PBMCs. Material: blood. This receptor was obtained from a woman aged 40 to 55 with Graves' ophthalmopathy.

CDR3 DNA sequence: TGTGCCAGCAGCCCCTCACAGCGGAACATTCAGTACTTC. It translates to CASSPSQRNIQYF. V gene TRBV3-1 combines with J gene TRBJ2-4, with D possibly matching TRBD2 (5 bases). V lost 4 bases and J 7 bases, leaving 11 bases between the germline ends. The CDR3 consists of 13 residues. CDR1 is LGHDT, CDR2 YNNKEL, per germline (reference sequence).